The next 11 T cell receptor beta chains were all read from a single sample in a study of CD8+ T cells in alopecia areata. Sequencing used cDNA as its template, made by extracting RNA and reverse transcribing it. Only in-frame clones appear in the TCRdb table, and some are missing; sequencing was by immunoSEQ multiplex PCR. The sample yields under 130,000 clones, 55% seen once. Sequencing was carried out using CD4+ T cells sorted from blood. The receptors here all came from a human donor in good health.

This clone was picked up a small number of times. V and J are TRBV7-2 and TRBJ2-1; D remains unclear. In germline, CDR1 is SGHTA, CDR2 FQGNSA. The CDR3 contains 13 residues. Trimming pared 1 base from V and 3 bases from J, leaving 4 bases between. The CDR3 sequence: CASSLDRYNEQFF. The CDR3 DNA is TGTGCCAGCAGCTTAGACCGCTACAATGAGCAGTTCTTC.

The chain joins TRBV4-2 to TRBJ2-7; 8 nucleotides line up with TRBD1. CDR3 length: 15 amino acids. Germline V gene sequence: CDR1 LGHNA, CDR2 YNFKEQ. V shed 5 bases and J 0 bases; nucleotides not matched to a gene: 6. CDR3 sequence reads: CASSARTGNSYEQYF. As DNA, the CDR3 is TGTGCCAGCAGCGCCCGGACAGGGAACTCCTACGAGCAGTACTTC.

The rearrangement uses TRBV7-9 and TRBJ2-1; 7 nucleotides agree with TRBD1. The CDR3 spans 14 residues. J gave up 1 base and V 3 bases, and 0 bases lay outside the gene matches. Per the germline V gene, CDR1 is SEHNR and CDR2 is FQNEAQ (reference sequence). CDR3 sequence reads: CASSLGQSYNEQFF. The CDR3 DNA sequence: TGTGCCAGCAGCTTGGGACAGTCCTACAATGAGCAGTTCTTC. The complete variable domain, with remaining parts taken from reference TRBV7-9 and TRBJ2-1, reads DTGVSQNPRHKITKRGQNVTFRCDPISEHNRLYWYRQTLGQGPEFLTYFQNEAQLEKSRLLSDRFSAERPKGSFSTLEIQRTEQGDSAMYLCASSLGQSYNEQFFGPGTRLTVL.

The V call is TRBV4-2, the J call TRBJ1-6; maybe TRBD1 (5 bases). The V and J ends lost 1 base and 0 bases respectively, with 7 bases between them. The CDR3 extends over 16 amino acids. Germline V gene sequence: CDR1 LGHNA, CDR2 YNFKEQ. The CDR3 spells CASSQVDSSYNSPLHF. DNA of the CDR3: TGTGCCAGCAGCCAAGTAGACAGCTCCTATAATTCACCCCTCCACTTT.

In DNA form, the CDR3 reads TGCAGCGTTGAAGTGGCGGCCCGGCAGTGGACTGAAGCTTTCTTT. Translated, it gives CSVEVAARQWTEAFF. The J gene is TRBJ1-1, the V gene TRBV29-1; D remains unclear. The CDR3 spans 15 residues. Trimming pared 1 base from V and 5 bases from J, leaving 17 bases between. Germline V gene data show CDR1 as SQVTM and CDR2 as ANQGSEA.

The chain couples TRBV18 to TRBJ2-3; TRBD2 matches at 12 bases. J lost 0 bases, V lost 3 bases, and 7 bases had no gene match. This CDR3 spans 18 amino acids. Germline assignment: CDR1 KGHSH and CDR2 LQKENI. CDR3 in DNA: TGTGCCAGCTCACCTCAACTAGCGGGGGGCTCTAGCACAGATACGCAGTATTTT. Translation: CASSPQLAGGSSTDTQYF.

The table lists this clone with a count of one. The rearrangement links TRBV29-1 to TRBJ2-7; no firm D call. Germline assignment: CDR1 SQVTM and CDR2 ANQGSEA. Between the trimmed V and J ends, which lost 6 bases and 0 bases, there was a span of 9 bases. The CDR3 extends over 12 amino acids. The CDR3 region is CSVIGISYEQYF. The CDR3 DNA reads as TGCAGCGTCATAGGTATCTCCTACGAGCAGTACTTC.

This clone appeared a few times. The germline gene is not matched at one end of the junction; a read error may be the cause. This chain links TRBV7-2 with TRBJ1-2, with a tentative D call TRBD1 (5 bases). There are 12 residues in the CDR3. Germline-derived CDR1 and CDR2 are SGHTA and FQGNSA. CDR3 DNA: TGTGCCAGCAGCTTAGTTGATTCAGGGCGGGACTTC. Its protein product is CASSLVDSGRDF.

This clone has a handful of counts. In nucleotides, the CDR3 is TGTGCCAGCACCGGATTCAGGGGACAAGAGACCCAGTACTTC. Amino acids: CASTGFRGQETQYF. The genes are TRBV2 and TRBJ2-5; D is perhaps TRBD1 (6 bases). Germline loops: CDR1 SNHLY, CDR2 FYNNEI. This CDR3 spans 14 amino acids. The V and J ends lost 7 bases and 2 bases respectively, with 14 bases between them.

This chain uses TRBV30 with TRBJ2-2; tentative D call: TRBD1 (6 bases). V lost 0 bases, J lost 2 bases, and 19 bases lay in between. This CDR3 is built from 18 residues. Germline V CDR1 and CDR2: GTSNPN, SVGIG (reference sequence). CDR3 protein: CAWSVLRQANPNTGELFF. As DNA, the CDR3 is TGTGCCTGGAGTGTACTCAGACAGGCCAATCCCAACACCGGGGAGCTGTTTTTT.

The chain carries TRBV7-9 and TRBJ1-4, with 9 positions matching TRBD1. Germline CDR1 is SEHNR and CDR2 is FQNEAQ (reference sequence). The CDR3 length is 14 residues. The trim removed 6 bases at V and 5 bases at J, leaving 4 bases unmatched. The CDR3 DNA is TGTGCCAGCAGGCCCGGGACAGGGAATGAAAAACTGTTTTTT. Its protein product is CASRPGTGNEKLFF.